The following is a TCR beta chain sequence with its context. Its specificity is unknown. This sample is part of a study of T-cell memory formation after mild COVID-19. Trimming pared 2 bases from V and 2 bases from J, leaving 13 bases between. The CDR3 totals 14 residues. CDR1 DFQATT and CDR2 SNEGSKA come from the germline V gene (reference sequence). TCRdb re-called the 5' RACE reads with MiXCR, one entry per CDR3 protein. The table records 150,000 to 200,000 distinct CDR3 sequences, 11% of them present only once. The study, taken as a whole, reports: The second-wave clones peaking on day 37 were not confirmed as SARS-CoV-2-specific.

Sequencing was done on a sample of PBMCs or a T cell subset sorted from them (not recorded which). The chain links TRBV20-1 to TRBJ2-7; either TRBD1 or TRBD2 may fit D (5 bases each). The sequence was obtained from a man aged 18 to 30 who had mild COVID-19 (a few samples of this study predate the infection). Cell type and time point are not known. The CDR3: CSARYRDAPYEQYF. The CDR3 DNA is TGCAGTGCTAGATACCGGGACGCTCCCTACGAGCAGTACTTC.